This T cell receptor beta chain is drawn from a study of cytomegalovirus exposure and HLA in healthy donors. Overall study findings and caveats: Researchers reported that a few CMV-associated chains were confirmed in vitro as CMV antigen-specific. The listing of roughly 160 TCR beta chains classed them as cytomegalovirus-associated. Sequencing depth across donors, presence/absence analyses assumed, was roughly uniform.

Of note for this clone: No antigen is known for it.

With 60 Vbeta and 13 Jbeta primers, the PCR was carried out. Profiled with immunoSEQ multiplex PCR; TCRdb holds only in-frame clones, not every one. Of approximately 130,000 clones listed, roughly three fifths were seen once; the top ten hold 2% to 3%. When sampled, the donors appeared nominally healthy, though they likely had unrecorded immune exposures. This CDR3 spans 14 amino acids. Trimming stripped 2 bases from V and 6 bases from J, with 13 bases between. Germline-derived CDR1 and CDR2 are LNHDA and SQIVND (reference sequence). The TCR originated in a woman between 35 and 50 years old in good health and CMV-seronegative. The sequenced material came from PBMCs. This chain connects TRBV19 to TRBJ1-1; D remains unclear. As DNA, the CDR3 is TGTGCCAGTAGTATAACGCCAAACGGAGCTGAAGCTTTCTTT. Translation gives CASSITPNGAEAFF.